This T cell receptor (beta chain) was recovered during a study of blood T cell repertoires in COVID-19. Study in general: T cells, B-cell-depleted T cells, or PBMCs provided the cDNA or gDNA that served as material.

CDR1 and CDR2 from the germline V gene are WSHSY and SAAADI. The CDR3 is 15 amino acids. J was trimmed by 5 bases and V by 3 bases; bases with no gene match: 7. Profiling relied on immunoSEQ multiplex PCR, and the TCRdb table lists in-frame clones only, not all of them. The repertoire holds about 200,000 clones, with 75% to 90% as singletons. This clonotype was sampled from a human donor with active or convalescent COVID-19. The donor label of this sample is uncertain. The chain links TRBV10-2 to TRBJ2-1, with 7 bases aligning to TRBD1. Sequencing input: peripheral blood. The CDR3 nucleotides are TGCGCCAGCAGTGATGTAGGGGGCATCCACAATGAGCAGTTCTTC. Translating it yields CASSDVGGIHNEQFF.